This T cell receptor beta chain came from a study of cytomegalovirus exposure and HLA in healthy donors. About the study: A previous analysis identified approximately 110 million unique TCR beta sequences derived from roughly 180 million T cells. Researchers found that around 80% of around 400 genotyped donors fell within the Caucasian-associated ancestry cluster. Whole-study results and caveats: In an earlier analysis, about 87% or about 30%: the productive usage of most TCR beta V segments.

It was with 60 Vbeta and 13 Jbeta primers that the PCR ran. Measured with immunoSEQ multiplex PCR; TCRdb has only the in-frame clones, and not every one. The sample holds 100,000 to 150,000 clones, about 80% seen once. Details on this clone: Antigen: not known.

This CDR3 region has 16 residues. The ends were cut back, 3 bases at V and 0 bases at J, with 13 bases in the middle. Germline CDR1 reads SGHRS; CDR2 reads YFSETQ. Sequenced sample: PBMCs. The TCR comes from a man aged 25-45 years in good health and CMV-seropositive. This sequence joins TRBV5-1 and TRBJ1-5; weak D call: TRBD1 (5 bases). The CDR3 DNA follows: TGCGCCAGCAGCTCGGAGGGACCTTATAGCAATCAGCCCCAGCATTTT. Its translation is CASSSEGPYSNQPQHF.